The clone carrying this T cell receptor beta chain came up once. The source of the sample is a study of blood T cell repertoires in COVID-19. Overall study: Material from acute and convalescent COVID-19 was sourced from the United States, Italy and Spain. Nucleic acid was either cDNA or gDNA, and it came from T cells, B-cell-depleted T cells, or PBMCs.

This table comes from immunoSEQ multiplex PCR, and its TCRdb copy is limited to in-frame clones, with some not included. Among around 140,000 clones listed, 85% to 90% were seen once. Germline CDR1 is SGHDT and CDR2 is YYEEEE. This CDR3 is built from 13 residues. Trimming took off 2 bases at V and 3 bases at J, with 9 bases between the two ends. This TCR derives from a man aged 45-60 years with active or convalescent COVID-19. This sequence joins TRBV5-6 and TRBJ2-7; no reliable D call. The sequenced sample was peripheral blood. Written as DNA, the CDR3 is TGTGCCAGCAGCTTTGGCTCGGGCTACGAGCAGTACTTC. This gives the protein CASSFGSGYEQYF.